The T cell receptor beta chain described here comes from a study of shared clonotypes between healthy human individuals. V lost 6 bases to trimming and J lost 3 bases, with 12 bases between them. The CDR3 loop spans 14 amino acids. In germline, CDR1 is ENHRY, CDR2 SYGVKD. Authors' data handling: ImmunoSEQ yielded junction-only sequences lacking quality scores, so filtering differed. The assay was immunoSEQ multiplex PCR, and TCRdb's table has in-frame clones only and misses some. The DNA gave D and trimming, while V, J and clone size come from that table. The sample has roughly 500,000 clones, roughly 83% seen once; the top ten hold under 15%.

The sequenced sample consisted of PBMCs. The gene calls are TRBV10-3 and TRBJ1-5; no definite D call. This TCR came from a woman aged 40 to 55 in good health. Some clones in this sample may be carry-over from other donors' samples. The CDR3 DNA follows: TGTGCCATCAGGGCAGGTAGGGACAATCAGCCCCAGCATTTT. This sequence encodes CAIRAGRDNQPQHF.